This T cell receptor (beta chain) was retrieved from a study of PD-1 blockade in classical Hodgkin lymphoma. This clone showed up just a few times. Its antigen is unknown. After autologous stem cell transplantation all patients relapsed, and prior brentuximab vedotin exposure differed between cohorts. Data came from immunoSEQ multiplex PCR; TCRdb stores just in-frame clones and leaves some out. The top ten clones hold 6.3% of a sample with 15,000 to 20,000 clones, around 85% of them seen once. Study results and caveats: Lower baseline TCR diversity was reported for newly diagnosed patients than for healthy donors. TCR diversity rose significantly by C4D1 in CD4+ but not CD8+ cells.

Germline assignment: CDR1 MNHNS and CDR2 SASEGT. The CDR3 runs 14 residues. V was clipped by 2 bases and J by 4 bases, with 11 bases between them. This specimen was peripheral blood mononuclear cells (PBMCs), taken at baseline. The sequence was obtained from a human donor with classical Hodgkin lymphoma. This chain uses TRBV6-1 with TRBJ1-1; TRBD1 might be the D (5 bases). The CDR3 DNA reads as TGTGCCAGCAGTGAAAGCGCGGGGACCACTGAAGCTTTCTTT. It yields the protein CASSESAGTTEAFF.